These 20 T cell receptor beta chains were all obtained from the same sample, sequenced in a study of beta chain features in type 1 diabetes. Investigators reverse transcribed all isolated RNA, so they sequenced expressed TCRB transcripts. Libraries were prepared by immunoSEQ multiplex PCR; TCRdb keeps only in-frame clonotypes and omits some of them. The sample includes 810,000 or so clones, 17% of them seen just once. The sample taken for sequencing was naive CD4+ T cells from blood. The receptors here all came from a woman between 18 and 29 years old in good health.

This clone occurred a few times. The gene calls are TRBV29-1 and TRBJ2-5; TRBD1 matches at 7 bases. Germline-derived CDR1 and CDR2 are SQVTM and ANQGSEA. With 4 bases clipped from V and 2 bases from J, the junction kept 16 bases outside the gene matches. The CDR3 loop spans 17 amino acids. This CDR3 is CSVVGGELPFGQETQYF. CDR3 coding DNA: TGCAGCGTTGTAGGGGGCGAGCTTCCCTTTGGGCAAGAGACCCAGTACTTC. Based on the CDR3 plus reference TRBV29-1 and TRBJ2-5, the full variable domain is SAVISQKPSRDICQRGTSLTIQCQVDSQVTMMFWYRQQPGQSLTLIATANQGSEATYESGFVIDKFPISRPNLTFSTLTVSNMSPEDSSIYLCSVVGGELPFGQETQYFGPGTRLLVL.

This rearrangement joins TRBV7-3 to TRBJ2-1; the match to TRBD1 covers 8 bases. V lost 1 base to trimming and J lost 7 bases; unmatched junction nucleotides: 9. Per the germline V gene, CDR1 is SGHTA and CDR2 is FQGTGA. CDR3 size: 16 residues. The CDR3 here is CASSLNRQGAKNEQFF. CDR3 DNA sequence: TGTGCCAGCAGCTTAAATCGGCAGGGGGCCAAGAATGAGCAGTTCTTC.

This clone was observed a handful of times. The rearrangement links TRBV9 to TRBJ2-1, with 14 positions matching TRBD2. Germline CDR1 is SGDLS and CDR2 is YYNGEE. The CDR3 has 18 residues. The V segment lost 4 bases and the J segment 6 bases; nucleotides outside the gene matches: 12. Here the CDR3 DNA reads TGTGCCAGCAGCCCCGGGACTAGCGGGAGCCACCGGACCAATGAGCAGTTCTTC. Encoded protein: CASSPGTSGSHRTNEQFF.

The sample holds a few counts of this clone. CDR3 protein: CASSYSFRTQPQHF. The CDR3 DNA is TGTGCCAGCAGTTACTCCTTTCGAACACAGCCCCAGCATTTT. The chain links TRBV6-6 to TRBJ1-5; D remains unclear. The length of the CDR3 is 14 residues. Trimming left V 0 bases short and J 7 bases short, with 10 bases between. Germline CDR1 MNHNY, CDR2 SVGAGI (reference sequence).

This clone was found a few times. The chain joins TRBV10-1 to TRBJ2-5; D call uncertain. This CDR3 has 15 amino acids. Per the germline V gene, CDR1 is WNHNN and CDR2 is SYGVQD (reference sequence). Between the trimmed V and J ends, which lost 0 bases and 5 bases, there was a span of 13 bases. The CDR3 DNA reads as TGCGCCAGCAGTGAGTCGACTTCGTCTTTGGAGACCCAGTACTTC. Translating gives CASSESTSSLETQYF.

The chain uses TRBV29-1 and TRBJ2-3, with D perhaps matching TRBD1 (5 bases). Trimming removed 3 bases from V and 5 bases from J, with 9 bases in between. This CDR3 contains 12 residues. CDR1 and CDR2 (germline): SQVTM, ANQGSEA. This CDR3 reads CSVDRVKDTQYF. The CDR3 DNA sequence: TGCAGCGTTGACAGGGTAAAAGATACGCAGTATTTT.

Worth noting for this clone: Other DNA sequences in the sample encode the same CDR3. This chain uses TRBV20-1 with TRBJ1-2; D possibly corresponds to TRBD1 (5 bases). The V gene lost 6 bases and the J gene lost 8 bases, with 10 bases spanning the gap. The CDR3 consists of 10 residues. From germline, CDR1 is DFQATT and CDR2 SNEGSKA (reference sequence). The DNA for the CDR3 is TGCAGTGCCAGCAGGGAGGGCTACACCTTC. Protein: CSASREGYTF.

This clone was counted a few times. The gene calls are TRBV10-3 and TRBJ2-6, with D perhaps assigned TRBD1 or TRBD2 (5 bases each). Between the trimmed V and J ends, which lost 5 bases and 2 bases, there was a span of 22 bases. The CDR3 has 19 amino acids. Germline V gives CDR1 ENHRY, CDR2 SYGVKD. CDR3 coding DNA: TGTGCCATCAGTCCCCAACCGGGGCGGTCAATTCCTGGGGCCAACGTCCTGACTTTC. It translates to CAISPQPGRSIPGANVLTF.

Only a few counts were recorded for this clone. V usage is TRBV7-2 and J usage is TRBJ2-4; D is uncertain. This CDR3 has 14 residues. V lost 5 bases, J lost 6 bases, and 14 bases lay in between. Germline V gene lookup returns CDR1 SGHTA and CDR2 FQGNSA. The CDR3 nucleotides are TGTGCCAGCAGCCTCTCAATGACCGTAAACATTCAGTACTTC. It codes for CASSLSMTVNIQYF. Full variable domain (missing parts from reference TRBV7-2 and TRBJ2-4): GAGVSQSPSNKVTEKGKDVELRCDPISGHTALYWYRQSLGQGLEFLIYFQGNSAPDKSGLPSDRFSAERTGGSVSTLTIQRTQQEDSAVYLCASSLSMTVNIQYFGAGTRLSVL.

The gene calls are TRBV12-5 and TRBJ2-3, with TRBD1 identical over 7 bases. V lost 5 bases and J lost 2; bases outside the gene matches: 10. In germline, CDR1 is LGHNT, CDR2 FRNRAP. There are 16 residues in the CDR3. The CDR3: CASGLGDRRFTDTQYF. Written as DNA, the CDR3 is TGTGCTAGTGGTCTAGGGGACAGACGATTCACAGATACGCAGTATTTT. Based on the CDR3 plus reference TRBV12-5 and TRBJ2-3, the full variable domain is DARVTQTPRHKVTEMGQEVTMRCQPILGHNTVFWYRQTMMQGLELLAYFRNRAPLDDSGMPKDRFSAEMPDATLATLKIQPSEPRDSAVYFCASGLGDRRFTDTQYFGPGTRLTVL.

This clone has a handful of counts. The chain is built from TRBV5-4 and TRBJ2-3; D remains unclear. CDR1 and CDR2 (germline): SGHNT, YYREEE (reference sequence). The V gene lost 5 bases and the J gene lost 3 bases, with 10 bases spanning the gap. The CDR3 loop spans 13 amino acids. The CDR3 loop reads CASRLYGTDTQYF. In nucleotides, the CDR3 is TGTGCCAGCAGGCTATATGGGACAGATACGCAGTATTTT.

The chain recombines TRBV7-9 with TRBJ2-2; D gene uncertain. Germline V gene data show CDR1 as SEHNR and CDR2 as FQNEAQ (reference sequence). CDR3 length: 15 amino acids. V shed 7 bases and J shed 4 bases, with 16 bases lying between them. The CDR3 DNA reads TGTGCCAGCACTCTAGAGAAGCCGGGCACCGGGGAGCTGTTTTTT. Protein: CASTLEKPGTGELFF. The variable domain in full, completed from reference TRBV7-9 and TRBJ2-2, reads DTGVSQNPRHKITKRGQNVTFRCDPISEHNRLYWYRQTLGQGPEFLTYFQNEAQLEKSRLLSDRFSAERPKGSFSTLEIQRTEQGDSAMYLCASTLEKPGTGELFFGEGSRLTVL.

The CDR3, as DNA: TGTGCCAGCAGCCGCGGCTGGGGAACTGGAAACACCATATATTTT. It encodes CASSRGWGTGNTIYF. The chain joins TRBV7-9 to TRBJ1-3; no reliable D call. Trimming left V 5 bases short and J 2 bases short, with 13 bases between. The germline V gene has CDR1 SEHNR and CDR2 FQNEAQ (reference sequence). The CDR3 consists of 15 residues.

Only a few counts were recorded for this clone. The chain links TRBV7-9 to TRBJ2-3; the D is unclear. Germline lookup yields CDR1 SEHNR and CDR2 FQNEAQ (reference sequence). V was cut by 1 base and J by 6 bases, with 8 bases left in between. The CDR3 runs to 13 residues. Written as DNA, the CDR3 is TGTGCCAGCAGCTTAGACGTAGCCGATACGCAGTATTTT. This encodes CASSLDVADTQYF.

This clone has just a few counts. This chain uses TRBV7-2 with TRBJ2-5; D may be TRBD1 (5 bases). CDR3 length: 16 residues. V lost 0 bases and J 0 bases, leaving 11 bases between the germline ends. Germline-derived CDR1 and CDR2 are SGHTA and FQGNSA. This chain's CDR3 is CASSLARTGHQETQYF. In nucleotides, the CDR3 is TGTGCCAGCAGCTTAGCGCGAACAGGACACCAAGAGACCCAGTACTTC.

This chain links TRBV28 with TRBJ2-7; D remains ambiguous. The germline V gene encodes CDR1 MDHEN and CDR2 SYDVKM. The length of the CDR3 is 15 residues. The V and J ends lost 5 bases and 0 bases respectively, with 14 bases between them. The CDR3 DNA sequence: TGTGCCAGCAGTGTCATGGCCCCGTACTCCTACGAGCAGTACTTC. This encodes CASSVMAPYSYEQYF.

This clone was detected only a few times. The chain is built from TRBV27 and TRBJ2-5, with D unclear. Germline CDR1 reads MNHEY; CDR2 reads SMNVEV (reference sequence). There are 13 residues in the CDR3. Trimming removed 2 bases from V and 6 bases from J, with 10 bases in between. CDR3 DNA sequence: TGTGCCAGCAGTTTAGGGTCCCGGCAGACCCAGTACTTC. Its protein is CASSLGSRQTQYF.

The J gene is TRBJ2-7, the V gene TRBV27; 10 nucleotides agree with TRBD1. The CDR3 has 14 residues. Trimming at V came to 6 bases and at J to 3 bases, leaving 5 bases not matched to a gene. Germline V gene sequence: CDR1 MNHEY, CDR2 SMNVEV (reference sequence). Written as DNA, the CDR3 is TGTGCCAGCAGCCAGACAGGGGGCCGCTACGAGCAGTACTTC. Translating gives CASSQTGGRYEQYF.

This clone has just a few counts. Other DNA sequences in this specimen translate into the identical CDR3. The chain recombines TRBV18 with TRBJ2-3; D ambiguous. V was shortened by 3 bases and J by 1 base, with 5 bases between the two germline ends. CDR1 and CDR2 (germline): KGHSH, LQKENI. This CDR3 region has 13 residues. The CDR3 region is CASSPPGTDTQYF. In DNA, the CDR3 is TGTGCCAGCTCACCCCCTGGCACAGATACGCAGTATTTT.

This clone showed up just a few times. This chain links TRBV6-6 with TRBJ1-1; possible D gene TRBD1, 5 bases. V lost 6 bases, J lost 0 bases, and 11 bases lay in between. The CDR3 is 14 amino acids. CDR1 and CDR2 from the germline V gene are MNHNY and SVGAGI (reference sequence). CDR3 DNA: TGTGCCAGCAGCCGTGCGGACATGAACACTGAAGCTTTCTTT. This gives the protein CASSRADMNTEAFF.